This entry features one T cell receptor beta chain sequence. Its cognate antigen is unknown. TCRdb keeps only in-frame clones here, not all; method: immunoSEQ multiplex PCR. The sample consists of roughly 45,000 clones, roughly 87% of them appearing once. This sample is part of a study of lymphopenia after photon versus proton radiotherapy. Study-wide findings and caveats: Oligoclonal CD8+ Temra expansion after nadir drove photon patients' diversity drop. Better survival with proton therapy was suggested as possible, not demonstrated.

V lost 5 bases and J 6 bases, leaving 17 bases between the germline ends. CDR1 LNHDA and CDR2 SQIVND come from the germline V gene (reference sequence). CDR3 size: 15 residues. Material: peripheral blood, obtained from a patient treated with photon-based radiotherapy. This chain uses TRBV19 with TRBJ2-1, with D possibly being TRBD2 (6 bases). This TCR came from a man aged 35 to 55 with gastric cancer. Here the CDR3 DNA reads TGTGCCAGTAGTGAAGGAGGGATTAACGTCAATGAGCAGTTCTTC. It codes for CASSEGGINVNEQFF.